This entry features one T cell receptor beta chain sequence. Its specificity is unknown. Treatment specified: treatment-naive control, cytoreductive nephrectomy. Control tumors came from treatment-naive patients without prior radiation. Control tumors came from several females and about ten males, aged 40 to 82. The V gene end was trimmed by 3 bases and the J gene end by 2 bases; junction bases not matched to a gene: 7. CDR1 is MGHRA, CDR2 YSYEKL, per germline. The CDR3 contains 17 residues. The data belong to a study of radiation and T cells in renal cell carcinoma. Overall study findings and caveats: Tumor samples were small regions of around 0.94 g. Top 100 clonotypes averaged approximately 50% in irradiated versus about 40% in nephrectomy-only tumors.

Here immunoSEQ multiplex PCR was the method, and the copy in TCRdb shows in-frame clones only, minus some. This sample has 14,000 to 15,000 clones, with approximately 56% found just once. This clonotype was sampled from a man in his 60s with renal cell carcinoma. The J gene is TRBJ2-1, the V gene TRBV4-1, with 10 bases lining up with TRBD2. The source was tumor tissue, collected from a patient whose treatment was nephrectomy without radiotherapy. The CDR3 DNA reads as TGCGCCAGCAGCCACGCTAGCGGGAGAGGGACCTACAATGAGCAGTTCTTC. Translation: CASSHASGRGTYNEQFF.